The rows below give T cell receptor beta chains drawn from one sample of a study of spatial heterogeneity in lung cancer. TCRdb re-derived calls from the 5' RACE reads in MiXCR, one entry per CDR3 protein. The sample yields some 12,000 distinct CDR3 sequences, 9.5% to 13% seen once. The source material was PBMCs, sampled at follow-up. These TCRs come from a female donor with early-stage non-small cell lung cancer. CDR3s include the opening cysteine and the closing phenylalanine or tryptophan. D genes are given only for firm matches. Expanded clones are given a class, and other clones once, few, many or no size at all.

abundance: few
j_gene: TRBJ1-1
v_gene: TRBV27
d_gene: TRBD1
CDR3nt: TGTGCCAGCAGTCCCGACAGGGTCCGGGGCACTGAAGCTTTCTTT
CDR3aa: CASSPDRVRGTEAFF

abundance: many
j_gene: TRBJ1-4
v_gene: TRBV6-6
d_gene: TRBD1
CDR3nt: TGTGCCAGCAGTTACACAGGGGGGGAAAAACTGTTTTTT
CDR3aa: CASSYTGGEKLFF

abundance: .
j_gene: TRBJ2-1
v_gene: TRBV7-9
d_gene: .
CDR3nt: TGTGCCAGCACCCTGGTGAGGGCCTCCGATGAGCAGTTCTTC
CDR3aa: CASTLVRASDEQFF

abundance: many
j_gene: TRBJ2-1
v_gene: TRBV12-3/TRBV12-4
d_gene: .
CDR3nt: TGTGCCAGCAGTTTAGTCCCCAATGAGCAGTTCTTC
CDR3aa: CASSLVPNEQFF

abundance: many
j_gene: TRBJ1-5
v_gene: TRBV6-6
d_gene: .
CDR3nt: TGTGCCAGCAGTCCGGACAGACTTCAGCCCCAGCATTTT
CDR3aa: CASSPDRLQPQHF

abundance: .
j_gene: TRBJ2-1
v_gene: TRBV7-8
d_gene: .
CDR3nt: TGTGCCAGCAGCCCTGGCCGGGACTCCCAGTTCTTC
CDR3aa: CASSPGRDSQFF

abundance: many
j_gene: TRBJ2-1
v_gene: TRBV5-1
d_gene: .
CDR3nt: TGCGCCAGCAGCTTGGAGGTTGTCAACAATGAGCAGTTCTTC
CDR3aa: CASSLEVVNNEQFF

abundance: many
j_gene: TRBJ2-7
v_gene: TRBV7-9
d_gene: .
CDR3nt: TGTGCCAGCAGCAGCCGCGGAGGGCCGGCCTACGAGCAGTACTTC
CDR3aa: CASSSRGGPAYEQYF

abundance: medium-sized
j_gene: TRBJ1-6
v_gene: TRBV28
d_gene: .
CDR3nt: TGTGCCAGCAGTTTACGGCCCCTCCCGAGTTCACCCCTCCACTTT
CDR3aa: CASSLRPLPSSPLHF

abundance: many
j_gene: TRBJ2-7
v_gene: TRBV29-1
d_gene: TRBD1
CDR3nt: TGCAGCGTTGGGGGGACAGCCGCCTACGAGCAGTACTTC
CDR3aa: CSVGGTAAYEQYF

abundance: many
j_gene: TRBJ2-1
v_gene: TRBV20-1
d_gene: TRBD2
CDR3nt: TGCAGTGCTAGAGTGGGACTAGCGGAGTACAATGAGCAGTTCTTC
CDR3aa: CSARVGLAEYNEQFF

abundance: few
j_gene: TRBJ1-2
v_gene: TRBV29-1
d_gene: .
CDR3nt: TGCAGCGTAAGCGGAAACTATGGCTACACCTTC
CDR3aa: CSVSGNYGYTF

abundance: many
j_gene: TRBJ2-1
v_gene: TRBV20-1
d_gene: .
CDR3nt: TGCAGTGCTGACAGCTCCTACAATGAGCAGTTCTTC
CDR3aa: CSADSSYNEQFF

abundance: many
j_gene: TRBJ2-1
v_gene: TRBV30
d_gene: .
CDR3nt: TGTGCCTGGAGTGTACTAGATCTAGGGGAGCAGTTCTTC
CDR3aa: CAWSVLDLGEQFF

abundance: many
j_gene: TRBJ2-1
v_gene: TRBV19
d_gene: .
CDR3nt: TGTGCCAGTAGTCGAGGCTTTGGGGGGGCGCAGGAGCAGTTCTTC
CDR3aa: CASSRGFGGAQEQFF

abundance: .
j_gene: TRBJ2-1
v_gene: TRBV11-3
d_gene: .
CDR3nt: TGTGCCAGCAGCTTAGGGGGTCGACGGATCAATGAGCAGTTCTTC
CDR3aa: CASSLGGRRINEQFF

abundance: many
j_gene: TRBJ2-5
v_gene: TRBV28
d_gene: TRBD2
CDR3nt: TGTGCCAGCAGTTTATGGACTAGCGGGGAAGAGACCCAGTACTTC
CDR3aa: CASSLWTSGEETQYF

abundance: medium-sized
j_gene: TRBJ1-2
v_gene: TRBV28
d_gene: .
CDR3nt: TGTGCCAGCAGTTTGGCCGGTCACCTCTATGGCTACACCTTC
CDR3aa: CASSLAGHLYGYTF

abundance: many
j_gene: TRBJ2-5
v_gene: TRBV6-1
d_gene: TRBD2
CDR3nt: TGTGCCAGCAGTTGGACTAGCGGGGGGGCCCCAGAGACCCAGTACTTC
CDR3aa: CASSWTSGGAPETQYF

abundance: medium-sized
j_gene: TRBJ2-2
v_gene: TRBV20-1
d_gene: .
CDR3nt: TGCAGTGCTAGAGACTACAGAGAGACCGGGGAGCTGTTTTTT
CDR3aa: CSARDYRETGELFF

abundance: many
j_gene: TRBJ2-5
v_gene: TRBV27
d_gene: .
CDR3nt: TGTGCCAGCAGCGCGCAGGGACGGCAAGAGACCCAGTACTTC
CDR3aa: CASSAQGRQETQYF

abundance: many
j_gene: TRBJ1-5
v_gene: TRBV30
d_gene: .
CDR3nt: TGTGCCTGGTCTAATGGGTGGCCCCAGCATTTT
CDR3aa: CAWSNGWPQHF

abundance: many
j_gene: TRBJ2-1
v_gene: TRBV7-2
d_gene: TRBD2
CDR3nt: TGTGCCAGCGCCGATCGGGGGGGCAATGAGCAGTTCTTC
CDR3aa: CASADRGGNEQFF

abundance: .
j_gene: TRBJ2-1
v_gene: TRBV20-1
d_gene: TRBD1
CDR3nt: TGCAGTGCTAGCGGTGACAGGGGATACAATGAGCAGTTCTTC
CDR3aa: CSASGDRGYNEQFF

abundance: many
j_gene: TRBJ2-6
v_gene: TRBV27
d_gene: .
CDR3nt: TGTGCCAGCAGTTTATCTCGGGGTTTGGGTGGGGCCAACGTCCTGACTTTC
CDR3aa: CASSLSRGLGGANVLTF

abundance: many
j_gene: TRBJ2-1
v_gene: TRBV28
d_gene: TRBD2
CDR3nt: TGTGCCAGCAGAGGGAGGGCCTCCTACAATGAGCAGTTCTTC
CDR3aa: CASRGRASYNEQFF

abundance: many
j_gene: TRBJ2-2
v_gene: TRBV20-1
d_gene: TRBD2
CDR3nt: TGCAGTGCTAGGATTTCTAGCGGGAGCACCGGGGAGCTGTTTTTT
CDR3aa: CSARISSGSTGELFF

abundance: .
j_gene: TRBJ2-1
v_gene: TRBV12-3/TRBV12-4
d_gene: TRBD1
CDR3nt: TGTGCCAGCACCCCCGGCAGGGGGTCAATCGAGCAGTTCTTC
CDR3aa: CASTPGRGSIEQFF

abundance: many
j_gene: TRBJ2-1
v_gene: TRBV12-3/TRBV12-4
d_gene: .
CDR3nt: TGTGCCAGCAGGCAGACAGGCCGCTCCTACAATGAGCAGTTCTTC
CDR3aa: CASRQTGRSYNEQFF

abundance: few
j_gene: TRBJ1-5
v_gene: TRBV2
d_gene: TRBD1
CDR3nt: TGTGCCAGCAGGGAAAGACAGGGGAAGGATCAGCCCCAGCATTTT
CDR3aa: CASRERQGKDQPQHF

abundance: many
j_gene: TRBJ2-7
v_gene: TRBV7-2
d_gene: TRBD1
CDR3nt: TGTGCCAGCAGCAAGGACAGGGGAGCCTACGAGCAGTACTTC
CDR3aa: CASSKDRGAYEQYF

abundance: many
j_gene: TRBJ2-1
v_gene: TRBV6-2/TRBV6-3
d_gene: .
CDR3nt: TGTGCCAGCAGTTACTCCGGGAGCGGGAATGAGCAGTTCTTC
CDR3aa: CASSYSGSGNEQFF

abundance: many
j_gene: TRBJ1-2
v_gene: TRBV7-2
d_gene: .
CDR3nt: TGTGCCAGCAGCCGAGGGGGAAACTATGGCTACACCTTC
CDR3aa: CASSRGGNYGYTF

abundance: many
j_gene: TRBJ2-2
v_gene: TRBV10-2
d_gene: .
CDR3nt: TGCGCCAGTGCCGCGGTAACCGGGGAGCTGTTTTTT
CDR3aa: CASAAVTGELFF

abundance: many
j_gene: TRBJ1-1
v_gene: TRBV20-1
d_gene: TRBD1
CDR3nt: TGCAGTGCTTTTCAGGGGGCGGGGAACACTGAAGCTTTCTTT
CDR3aa: CSAFQGAGNTEAFF

abundance: many
j_gene: TRBJ2-5
v_gene: TRBV6-5
d_gene: TRBD2
CDR3nt: TGTGCCAGCAGTTACCATCCTAGCGGGGTAGAGACCCAGTACTTC
CDR3aa: CASSYHPSGVETQYF

abundance: many
j_gene: TRBJ1-2
v_gene: TRBV10-2
d_gene: .
CDR3nt: TGCGCCAGCAGTGAAGGAGGGGGGCGCAACTATGGCTACACCTTC
CDR3aa: CASSEGGGRNYGYTF

abundance: many
j_gene: TRBJ2-2
v_gene: TRBV29-1
d_gene: .
CDR3nt: TGCAGCGTGCGGACAGTGGAGGGTAAAAGGGAGCTGTTTTTT
CDR3aa: CSVRTVEGKRELFF

abundance: medium-sized
j_gene: TRBJ2-3
v_gene: TRBV11-2
d_gene: TRBD2
CDR3nt: TGTGCCAGCAGCTTAGGAGGGACTAGCAGGGGCAATACGCAGTATTTT
CDR3aa: CASSLGGTSRGNTQYF

abundance: many
j_gene: TRBJ1-4
v_gene: TRBV30
d_gene: .
CDR3nt: TGTGCCTGGAGTGTACGTAGGGGTCGGTCTGAAAAACTGTTTTTT
CDR3aa: CAWSVRRGRSEKLFF

abundance: .
j_gene: TRBJ1-2
v_gene: TRBV27
d_gene: .
CDR3nt: TGTGCCAGCAGTTCCACGGGGGCCCTCTATGGCTACACCTTC
CDR3aa: CASSSTGALYGYTF